This T cell receptor (beta chain) was profiled in a study of blood T cell repertoires in COVID-19. Germline trimming cut 10 bases from V and 11 bases from J; bases unmatched to any gene: 11. Germline V lookup: CDR1 ENHRY, CDR2 SYGVKD. CDR3 length equals 14 residues. Method: immunoSEQ multiplex PCR; TCRdb's copy keeps in-frame clones and lacks some. This table holds just under 85,000 clones, around 86% found once. The chain is built from TRBV10-3 and TRBJ1-6, with 10 bases identical to TRBD1. Sequenced sample: peripheral blood. The TCR sequence derives from an older man with active or convalescent COVID-19. Here the CDR3 reads CATTGTGDLAPLHF. As DNA, the CDR3 is TGTGCCACCACCGGGACAGGGGATTTAGCACCCCTCCACTTT.